This TCR beta chain was captured by sequencing in a study of early T cells in non-severe SARS-CoV-2 infection. Molecules of cDNA were individually given unique molecular identifiers that were attached to them. One entry per CDR3 protein results from TCRdb running MiXCR on the 5' RACE reads. Altogether about 48,000 distinct CDR3 sequences are present, 7% to 9% being singletons, with the ten largest covering 5.8%. Germline values: CDR1 SGHAT, CDR2 FQNNGV. This CDR3 has 11 amino acids. V dropped 1 base and J dropped 5 bases, with 2 bases sitting between them. This chain joins TRBV11-2 and TRBJ2-5; D not resolved. This TCR came from an adult who was a healthcare worker with PCR-confirmed SARS-CoV-2 infection or an uninfected control (not recorded which). Sequenced sample: whole blood. The chain's CDR3 is CASSLVETQYF. The CDR3 coding sequence is TGTGCCAGCAGCTTAGTGGAGACCCAGTACTTC.